One and the same sample provided the 29 T cell receptor beta chains below, sequenced in a study of CD8 T cells in ankylosing spondylitis. Findings and limits, study-wide: Typical of ankylosing spondylitis blood, it appeared, was a TCR beta motif of eight highly homologous variants.

TCRdb re-derived calls from the 5' RACE reads in MiXCR, one entry per CDR3 protein. The table has some 85,000 distinct CDR3 sequences, about 9% seen once; the top ten hold 30% to 35%. No antigens are known for them. Sequenced: blood, either unsorted or a sorted T cell fraction (not recorded which). The receptors here all came from a male donor with ankylosing spondylitis.

This clonotype was recorded a few times. The chain has TRBV7-9 and TRBJ1-1; 11 positions match TRBD1. The V and J ends lost 5 bases and 1 base, in that order; junction bases with no gene match: 9. Germline V lookup: CDR1 SEHNR, CDR2 FQNEAQ (reference sequence). The CDR3 length is 17 residues. CDR3 sequence: CASSGIGQGAENTEAFF. CDR3 bases: TGTGCCAGCAGCGGAATAGGACAGGGGGCCGAGAACACTGAAGCTTTCTTT.

At least ten counts were recorded for this clonotype. This sequence joins TRBV20-1 and TRBJ2-1, with a tentative D call TRBD2 (5 bases). V was trimmed by 0 bases and J by 4 bases, leaving 13 bases between them. The germline V gene has CDR1 DFQATT and CDR2 SNEGSKA (reference sequence). This CDR3 is built from 15 residues. The CDR3 spells CSARDGFRGYNEQFF. The CDR3 nucleotides read TGCAGTGCTAGAGATGGGTTTCGCGGGTACAATGAGCAGTTCTTC.

Ten or more counts support this clonotype. This rearrangement joins TRBV10-2 to TRBJ2-7; D is unresolved. Germline assignment: CDR1 WSHSY and CDR2 SAAADI. The V and J ends lost 3 bases and 3 bases respectively, with 0 bases between them. CDR3 size: 10 residues. The CDR3 DNA reads TGCGCCAGCAGTGACTACGAGCAGTACTTC. As protein: CASSDYEQYF.

This sequence joins TRBV19 and TRBJ2-5, with D hard to call. Germline-derived CDR1 and CDR2 are LNHDA and SQIVND (reference sequence). This CDR3 is built from 15 residues. The germline V and J ends were trimmed by 6 bases and 1 base, with 15 bases remaining between them. The CDR3 loop is CASRILHWPQETQYF. The CDR3 DNA follows: TGTGCCAGTAGAATCCTCCACTGGCCCCAAGAGACCCAGTACTTC.

The CDR3 sequence is CASSFYGTAYGYTF. CDR3 sequence (DNA): TGTGCCAGCAGTTTTTATGGGACGGCCTATGGCTACACCTTC. This rearrangement joins TRBV27 to TRBJ1-2, with a tentative D call TRBD1 (5 bases). There are 14 residues in the CDR3. Germline-derived CDR1 and CDR2 are MNHEY and SMNVEV (reference sequence). V was shortened by 3 bases and J by 4 bases, with 12 bases between the two germline ends.

This clonotype was counted ten times or more. The chain is built from TRBV7-2 and TRBJ2-1; D ambiguous. V shed 2 bases and J shed 0 bases, with 2 bases lying between them. CDR1 is SGHTA, CDR2 FQGNSA, per germline. This CDR3 contains 13 residues. The CDR3 sequence: CASSLTSYNEQFF. CDR3 nucleotides: TGTGCCAGCAGCTTAACCTCCTACAATGAGCAGTTCTTC.

The J gene is TRBJ2-7, the V gene TRBV7-9, with TRBD1 matching over 7 bases. Losses at the gene ends were 8 bases for V and 5 bases for J; bases not matched to a gene: 6. CDR1 SEHNR and CDR2 FQNEAQ come from the germline V gene (reference sequence). The length of the CDR3 is 12 residues. The CDR3 coding sequence is TGTGCCAGCGGAATACAGGGGAACGAGCAGTACTTC. It translates to CASGIQGNEQYF.

The rearrangement links TRBV28 to TRBJ1-1, with D possibly TRBD1 on 5 matching bases. This CDR3 region has 15 residues. V lost 5 bases, J lost 0 bases, and 13 bases lay in between. CDR1 is MDHEN and CDR2 is SYDVKM in the germline V gene. The CDR3 bases are TGTGCCAGCAGTCCCCGAAGGGACCTGAACACTGAAGCTTTCTTT. Translating it yields CASSPRRDLNTEAFF.

This clonotype came up many times. The rearrangement uses TRBV5-1 and TRBJ2-1; D tentatively fits TRBD1 or TRBD2 (5 bases each). The germline gives CDR1 SGHRS, CDR2 YFSETQ. The CDR3 extends over 15 amino acids. Trimming shortened V by 3 bases and J by 12 bases, and 22 bases separated the two germline ends. The CDR3 coding sequence is TGCGCCAGCAGCTCCTACACAGGCTCCCTCGAGGGGCAGTTCTTC. Translated: CASSSYTGSLEGQFF.

This clonotype was seen at least ten times. This sequence joins TRBV12-3 or TRBV12-4 and TRBJ2-1; TRBD2 agrees at 13 bases. The CDR3 sequence is 13 residues long. The ends lost 10 bases at V and 6 bases at J; junction bases unmatched: 3. The CDR3, as DNA: TGTGCCATCGGACTAGCGGGAGCCAATGAGCAGTTCTTC. Its protein is CAIGLAGANEQFF.

This clonotype has more than one count but fewer than ten. The chain has TRBV10-3 and TRBJ2-7; 7 bases are shared with TRBD1. In germline, CDR1 is ENHRY, CDR2 SYGVKD. This CDR3 spans 13 amino acids. Germline trimming cut 5 bases from V and 3 bases from J; bases unmatched to any gene: 4. CDR3 region: CAISTDRVYEQYV. CDR3 nucleotides: TGTGCCATCAGTACTGACAGGGTCTACGAGCAGTACGTC.

This clonotype appeared many times. The chain employs TRBV20-1 and TRBJ2-1; possible D gene TRBD1, 6 bases. The CDR3 extends over 12 amino acids. Germline values: CDR1 DFQATT, CDR2 SNEGSKA (reference sequence). Between the trimmed V and J ends, which lost 3 bases and 8 bases, there was a span of 11 bases. The CDR3 nucleotides are TGCAGTGCTAGGGAACAGGGAGATGAGCAGTTCTTC. Protein sequence: CSAREQGDEQFF.

This clonotype has at least ten counts. V gene TRBV7-8 combines with J gene TRBJ2-4; 13 bases are shared with TRBD2. Germline assignment: CDR1 SGHVS and CDR2 FQNEAQ. This CDR3 contains 17 residues. Germline trimming cut 6 bases from V and 9 bases from J; bases unmatched to any gene: 14. CDR3 region: CASSQTSGRIPSAIQYF. The CDR3 DNA follows: TGTGCCAGCAGTCAGACTAGCGGGAGGATTCCCTCTGCCATTCAGTACTTC.

Relative to its sample, this clonotype is medium-sized. The chain carries TRBV5-1 and TRBJ1-2; 7 bases line up with TRBD1. This CDR3 comprises 15 residues. CDR1 is SGHRS, CDR2 YFSETQ, per germline. With V trimmed by 4 bases and J by 4 bases, 10 bases remained unmatched. CDR3 region: CASSPATGKSYGYTF. The CDR3 DNA sequence: TGCGCCAGCAGCCCGGCGACAGGGAAAAGCTATGGCTACACCTTC. Looking up the rest from reference TRBV5-1 and TRBJ1-2 gives the full variable domain: KAGVTQTPRYLIKTRGQQVTLSCSPISGHRSVSWYQQTPGQGLQFLFEYFSETQRNKGNFPGRFSGRQFSNSRSEMNVSTLELGDSALYLCASSPATGKSYGYTFGSGTRLTVV.

This clonotype was picked up many times. CDR3 in amino acids: CASSVTVNEQFF. The CDR3 bases are TGTGCCAGCAGCGTAACAGTTAATGAGCAGTTCTTC. This rearrangement joins TRBV7-9 to TRBJ2-1; D is undetermined. The CDR3 totals 12 residues. Trimming cost V 5 bases and J 7 bases, with 9 bases left between them. Germline V gene lookup returns CDR1 SEHNR and CDR2 FQNEAQ (reference sequence). Full variable domain (rest looked up from reference TRBV7-9 and TRBJ2-1): DTGVSQNPRHKITKRGQNVTFRCDPISEHNRLYWYRQTLGQGPEFLTYFQNEAQLEKSRLLSDRFSAERPKGSFSTLEIQRTEQGDSAMYLCASSVTVNEQFFGPGTRLTVL.

This clonotype occurred many times. The rearrangement links TRBV7-8 to TRBJ2-1; D gene unclear. CDR1 is SGHVS and CDR2 is FQNEAQ in the germline V gene. The CDR3 has 17 amino acids. V was shortened by 0 bases and J by 0 bases, with 12 bases between the two germline ends. The CDR3 DNA reads as TGTGCCAGCAGCTTAGCGCTTAGCCCTAGCTCCTACAATGAGCAGTTCTTC. Its protein product is CASSLALSPSSYNEQFF.

This clonotype appeared many times. V is TRBV7-6 and J is TRBJ2-7, with 12 nucleotides matching TRBD2. The CDR3 runs to 16 residues. The germline CDR1 and CDR2 sequences are SGHVS and FNYEAQ. The V and J ends lost 3 bases and 4 bases, in that order; junction bases with no gene match: 7. Written as DNA, the CDR3 is TGTGCCAGCAGCTTGGATTGGACTAGCGGGATGTACGAGCAGTACTTC. This translates into CASSLDWTSGMYEQYF.

This clonotype has ten or more counts. The rearrangement links TRBV29-1 to TRBJ2-1; 12 positions match TRBD2. The length of the CDR3 is 18 residues. Germline loops: CDR1 SQVTM, CDR2 ANQGSEA. V trimming: 6 bases; J trimming: 4 bases; junction bases outside the gene matches: 16. The CDR3 nucleotides are TGCAGCGTCGTCGGACTGCTAGCGGGAGGGCCGGAGTACAATGAGCAGTTCTTC. The encoded protein is CSVVGLLAGGPEYNEQFF.

The CDR3 reads CASSEAPGVSDTQYF. For the CDR3, the DNA is TGTGCCAGCAGTGAAGCGCCTGGGGTTTCGGATACGCAGTATTTT. The rearrangement links TRBV6-1 to TRBJ2-3, with unresolved D. V was clipped by 0 bases and J by 6 bases, with 13 bases between them. Germline CDR1 is MNHNS and CDR2 is SASEGT. This CDR3 is 15 amino acids long.

The chain recombines TRBV4-1 with TRBJ1-5; possible D gene TRBD1, 5 bases. Germline loops: CDR1 MGHRA, CDR2 YSYEKL. V was shortened by 0 bases and J by 2 bases, with 14 bases between the two germline ends. The CDR3 runs to 17 residues. The CDR3 loop reads CASSQDTGARGNQPQHF. CDR3 nucleotide sequence: TGCGCCAGCAGCCAAGATACCGGGGCGCGGGGCAATCAGCCCCAGCATTTT.

This clonotype was observed at least ten times. This sequence joins TRBV13 and TRBJ2-2, with D uncertain. The germline V gene encodes CDR1 PRHDT and CDR2 FYEKMQ (reference sequence). The CDR3 is made up of 14 amino acids. With 2 bases removed from V and 4 bases from J, the gap between germline ends came to 8 bases. CDR3 coding DNA: TGTGCCAGCAGCTTATTACAGATCACCGGGGAGCTGTTTTTT. It yields the protein CASSLLQITGELFF.

The gene calls are TRBV3-1 and TRBJ2-7; 10 bases match TRBD2. Germline CDR1 and CDR2: LGHDT and YNNKEL (reference sequence). Trimming cost V 4 bases and J 3 bases; bases outside gene matches: 6. The length of the CDR3 is 15 residues. The CDR3 loop is CASSPEREGHYEQYF. Written as DNA, the CDR3 is TGTGCCAGCAGCCCAGAGCGGGAGGGCCACTACGAGCAGTACTTC.

This clonotype was observed a handful of times. The V and J genes are TRBV12-3 or TRBV12-4 and TRBJ2-5; the match to TRBD2 covers 14 bases. The length of the CDR3 is 16 residues. V gave up 6 bases and J gave up 4 bases; unmatched junction bases: 7. The CDR3: CASSPTSGGGSETQYF. Here the CDR3 DNA reads TGTGCCAGCAGCCCGACTAGCGGGGGGGGGTCAGAGACCCAGTACTTC.

The sample holds many counts of this clonotype. The chain combines TRBV5-1 with TRBJ2-1; 7 nucleotides align to TRBD2. The CDR3 is 14 amino acids. V shed 2 bases and J 8 bases; nucleotides not matched to a gene: 7. The germline gives CDR1 SGHRS, CDR2 YFSETQ. CDR3 residues: CASSFGLVEDEQFF. The CDR3 coding sequence is TGCGCCAGCAGCTTCGGACTAGTTGAGGATGAGCAGTTCTTC. Looking up the rest from reference TRBV5-1 and TRBJ2-1 gives the full variable domain: KAGVTQTPRYLIKTRGQQVTLSCSPISGHRSVSWYQQTPGQGLQFLFEYFSETQRNKGNFPGRFSGRQFSNSRSEMNVSTLELGDSALYLCASSFGLVEDEQFFGPGTRLTVL.

V and J are TRBV5-4 and TRBJ2-7; weak D call: TRBD2 (5 bases). V was trimmed by 7 bases and J by 6 bases, leaving 14 bases between them. The V gene's germline CDR1 is SGHNT and CDR2 YYREEE (reference sequence). This CDR3 has 12 amino acids. The CDR3 region is CASGPGSSEQYF. The CDR3 nucleotides read TGTGCCAGCGGCCCGGGGAGCTCCGAGCAGTACTTC. Full variable domain (remainder filled in from reference TRBV5-4 and TRBJ2-7): ETGVTQSPTHLIKTRGQQVTLRCSSQSGHNTVSWYQQALGQGPQFIFQYYREEENGRGNFPPRFSGLQFPNYSSELNVNALELDDSALYLCASGPGSSEQYFGPGTRLTVT.

The chain has TRBV30 and TRBJ1-1; D uncertain. V shed 2 bases and J shed 5 bases, with 9 bases lying between them. CDR3 length: 12 residues. Per germline, CDR1 GTSNPN and CDR2 SVGIG (reference sequence). CDR3 sequence reads: CAWSTSWTEAFF. CDR3 nucleotides: TGTGCCTGGAGTACCAGCTGGACTGAAGCTTTCTTT.

This clonotype was observed a handful of times. CDR3 DNA sequence: TGTGCCAGCAGCTTATGGGGACTACCACACTCCTACGAGCAGTACTTC. Protein sequence: CASSLWGLPHSYEQYF. This sequence joins TRBV13 and TRBJ2-7; 7 bases are shared with TRBD2. V lost 2 bases, J lost 0 bases, and 7 bases stayed unmatched. Germline CDR1 is PRHDT and CDR2 is FYEKMQ (reference sequence). This CDR3 is 16 amino acids long.

This clonotype has just a few counts. This chain links TRBV10-1 with TRBJ2-1; D is ambiguous. This CDR3 spans 14 amino acids. V lost 3 bases to trimming and J lost 7 bases, with 13 bases between them. Per germline, CDR1 WNHNN and CDR2 SYGVQD (reference sequence). CDR3 sequence reads: CASSDSPIRNEQFF. The CDR3 nucleotides are TGCGCCAGCAGTGATTCACCCATTAGGAATGAGCAGTTCTTC.

This clonotype turned up a few times. The rearrangement links TRBV11-1 to TRBJ2-2; 9 nucleotides align to TRBD1. J lost 1 base, V lost 4 bases, and 10 bases had no gene match. The CDR3 loop spans 18 amino acids. Germline CDR1 and CDR2: SGHAT and FQDESV (reference sequence). CDR3 sequence (DNA): TGTGCCAGCAGCTCCCGAACCGGGACAGGGAAGAACACCGGGGAGCTGTTTTTT. Translated, it gives CASSSRTGTGKNTGELFF. The variable domain in full, completed from reference TRBV11-1 and TRBJ2-2, reads EAEVAQSPRYKITEKSQAVAFWCDPISGHATLYWYRQILGQGPELLVQFQDESVVDDSQLPKDRFSAERLKGVDSTLKIQPAELGDSAMYLCASSSRTGTGKNTGELFFGEGSRLTVL.